These 27 T cell receptor beta chains share one sample of origin, sequenced in a study of T cells after posttransplantation cyclophosphamide. The protocol was immunoSEQ multiplex PCR, while the TCRdb copy is restricted to in-frame clones and leaves out a portion. The sample includes 30,000 to 35,000 clones, none of them occurring once. The specimen sequenced was PBMCs. These receptors were collected from a woman in her 50s in good health and a related stem cell transplant donor.

The rearrangement links TRBV5-1 to TRBJ2-3, with D maybe TRBD1 (5 bases). The V end lost 5 bases, the J end lost 4 bases, and 17 bases lay between the germline ends. CDR1 and CDR2 (germline): SGHRS, YFSETQ. CDR3 length equals 15 residues. CDR3: CASRAGFGRADTQYF. For the CDR3, the DNA is TGCGCCAGCAGGGCAGGGTTCGGTCGCGCAGATACGCAGTATTTT.

This clone was seen at least ten times. The V gene is TRBV18, the J gene TRBJ1-5, with no clear D. This CDR3 comprises 13 residues. V lost 3 bases and J 2 bases, leaving 5 bases between the germline ends. Germline-derived CDR1 and CDR2 are KGHSH and LQKENI. CDR3 in DNA: TGTGCCAGCTCACCGGCCGGCAATCAGCCCCAGCATTTT. Its translation is CASSPAGNQPQHF.

This clone was detected many times. The J gene is TRBJ2-3, the V gene TRBV7-9, with 7 bases lining up with TRBD1. Germline-derived CDR1 and CDR2 are SEHNR and FQNEAQ (reference sequence). V gave up 0 bases and J gave up 4 bases; unmatched junction bases: 1. The CDR3 extends over 14 amino acids. CDR3: CASSLAGGADTQYF. In DNA, the CDR3 is TGTGCCAGCAGCTTAGCAGGGGGCGCAGATACGCAGTATTTT. The entire variable domain, with the rest obtained from reference TRBV7-9 and TRBJ2-3, is as follows: DTGVSQNPRHKITKRGQNVTFRCDPISEHNRLYWYRQTLGQGPEFLTYFQNEAQLEKSRLLSDRFSAERPKGSFSTLEIQRTEQGDSAMYLCASSLAGGADTQYFGPGTRLTVL.

This clone was counted only a few times. The J gene is TRBJ2-7, the V gene TRBV28, with TRBD1 matching 7 bases. Germline CDR1 MDHEN, CDR2 SYDVKM. This CDR3 spans 14 amino acids. J gave up 3 bases and V 6 bases, and 8 bases lay outside the gene matches. This chain's CDR3 is CASSEQGRFYEQYF. The CDR3 DNA reads as TGTGCCAGCAGCGAACAGGGGCGATTCTACGAGCAGTACTTC.

The chain links TRBV4-2 to TRBJ2-5; 9 bases map to TRBD2. V shed 0 bases and J 1 base; nucleotides not matched to a gene: 3. The CDR3 consists of 16 residues. Germline V gives CDR1 LGHNA, CDR2 YNFKEQ. As DNA, the CDR3 is TGTGCCAGCAGCCAAGAGCTACTAGCGGGCCAAGAGACCCAGTACTTC. Translating gives CASSQELLAGQETQYF.

At least ten counts were recorded for this clone. This chain links TRBV14 with TRBJ1-2, with 8 positions matching TRBD1. J lost 5 bases, V lost 2 bases, and 4 bases had no gene match. Germline values: CDR1 SGHDN, CDR2 FVKESK. There are 14 residues in the CDR3. The CDR3 DNA follows: TGTGCCAGCAGCCAAAGGGACAGGCTGTATGGCTACACCTTC. It specifies CASSQRDRLYGYTF.

There are many counts of this clone. This chain links TRBV4-3 with TRBJ1-2; D unresolved. The V and J ends lost 0 bases and 6 bases respectively, with 11 bases between them. The germline gives CDR1 LGHNA, CDR2 YSLEER. The CDR3 spans 14 residues. The CDR3 nucleotides read TGCGCCAGCAGCCAAGACATATGGGCAGATGGCTACACCTTC. Translation gives CASSQDIWADGYTF.

This clone appeared many times. V gene TRBV7-2 combines with J gene TRBJ2-2; D unclear. Trimming cost V 7 bases and J 7 bases, with 16 bases left between them. The CDR3 consists of 14 residues. CDR1 and CDR2 from the germline V gene are SGHTA and FQGNSA. CDR3 DNA: TGTGCCAGCACCTACACGATGTCGGGCGGGGAGCTGTTTTTT. Protein: CASTYTMSGGELFF.

This clone was counted many times. This chain joins TRBV28 and TRBJ1-4; the D gene is possibly TRBD1 (5 bases). In germline, CDR1 is MDHEN, CDR2 SYDVKM. The CDR3 runs to 17 residues. V was pared by 1 base and J by 10 bases, with 22 bases between. The CDR3 spells CASSLLLGWESRGKLFF. The CDR3 DNA reads as TGTGCCAGCAGTTTATTATTAGGTTGGGAGAGTAGGGGAAAACTGTTTTTT.

This clone was detected many times. CDR3: CASRLTGAVNTEAFF. The CDR3 DNA is TGTGCCAGCAGACTGACAGGGGCCGTTAACACTGAAGCTTTCTTT. The rearrangement joins TRBV7-8 to TRBJ1-1; 8 bases map to TRBD1. Germline V gene lookup returns CDR1 SGHVS and CDR2 FQNEAQ. With V trimmed by 6 bases and J by 2 bases, 8 bases remained unmatched. The length of the CDR3 is 15 residues. The full variable domain, in which reference TRBV7-8 and TRBJ1-1 provide the parts outside the CDR3, is GAGVSQSPRYKVAKRGQDVALRCDPISGHVSLFWYQQALGQGPEFLTYFQNEAQLDKSGLPSDRFFAERPEGSVSTLKIQRTQQEDSAVYLCASRLTGAVNTEAFFGQGTRLTVV.

This clone was detected many times. The chain couples TRBV6-6 to TRBJ2-2; 7 positions agree with TRBD1. Unmatched junction bases numbered 5, after V lost 6 bases and J lost 1 base. Germline values: CDR1 MNHNY, CDR2 SVGAGI (reference sequence). This CDR3 contains 15 residues. CDR3 nucleotide sequence: TGTGCCAGCAGGGAAAGACAGGGGAACACCGGGGAGCTGTTTTTT. Its protein product is CASRERQGNTGELFF.

This clone was recorded at least ten times. The chain uses TRBV7-2 and TRBJ2-3; TRBD2 matches at 10 bases. Trimming at V came to 1 base and at J to 5 bases, leaving 3 bases not matched to a gene. The CDR3 has 15 residues. Germline CDR1 reads SGHTA; CDR2 reads FQGNSA. In nucleotides, the CDR3 is TGTGCCAGCAGCTTAGACCCTAGCGGGAGAGATACGCAGTATTTT. As protein: CASSLDPSGRDTQYF. Drawing the rest from reference TRBV7-2 and TRBJ2-3, the complete variable domain is GAGVSQSPSNKVTEKGKDVELRCDPISGHTALYWYRQSLGQGLEFLIYFQGNSAPDKSGLPSDRFSAERTGGSVSTLTIQRTQQEDSAVYLCASSLDPSGRDTQYFGPGTRLTVL.

This clone has at least ten counts. This chain joins TRBV15 and TRBJ2-1; 8 bases are a match to TRBD2. J was trimmed by 8 bases and V by 4 bases; bases with no gene match: 10. Germline loops: CDR1 LNHNV, CDR2 YYDKDF (reference sequence). The CDR3 consists of 15 residues. The CDR3 coding sequence is TGTGCCACCAGCAATCAAGCGGGAGTAGGGTATGAGCAGTTCTTC. Protein product: CATSNQAGVGYEQFF.

This clone was counted ten times or more. This rearrangement joins TRBV10-3 to TRBJ1-1, with no clear D. Germline V gene sequence: CDR1 ENHRY, CDR2 SYGVKD. The CDR3 spans 13 residues. V was pared by 7 bases and J by 3 bases, with 12 bases between. For the CDR3, the DNA is TGTGCCATCAAAATTCGTCCGGACACTGAAGCTTTCTTT. Its translation: CAIKIRPDTEAFF.

This clone appeared many times. The V gene is TRBV6-1, the J gene TRBJ2-6, with D perhaps matching TRBD1 (5 bases). Germline CDR1 and CDR2: MNHNS and SASEGT. V lost 10 bases, J lost 0 bases, and 10 bases lay in between. CDR3 length equals 14 residues. CDR3 in DNA: TGTGCCACACAGACAGCCTCTGGGGCCAACGTCCTGACTTTC. Amino acids: CATQTASGANVLTF.

The sample holds a few counts of this clone. The chain combines TRBV11-3 with TRBJ2-1, with D unclear. Trimming shortened V by 2 bases and J by 3 bases, and 5 bases separated the two germline ends. There are 13 residues in the CDR3. The germline V gene encodes CDR1 SGHNT and CDR2 YENEEA. The CDR3 loop reads CASSLNIYNEQFF. For the CDR3, the DNA is TGTGCCAGCAGCTTAAACATCTACAATGAGCAGTTCTTC. Supplemented by reference TRBV11-3 and TRBJ2-1, the full variable domain reads EAGVVQSPRYKIIEKKQPVAFWCNPISGHNTLYWYLQNLGQGPELLIRYENEEAVDDSQLPKDRFSAERLKGVDSTLKIQPAELGDSAVYLCASSLNIYNEQFFGPGTRLTVL.

This clone was detected ten times or more. The J gene is TRBJ2-3, the V gene TRBV7-3; 8 nucleotides agree with TRBD2. CDR3 size: 14 residues. Germline assignment: CDR1 SGHTA and CDR2 FQGTGA. V shed 6 bases, J shed 4 bases, and the junction held 6 bases outside the gene matches. The CDR3, as DNA: TGTGCCAGCAGACTTGGACTAGCTTCAGATACGCAGTATTTT. Translated, it gives CASRLGLASDTQYF. The entire variable domain, with the rest obtained from reference TRBV7-3 and TRBJ2-3, is as follows: GAGVSQTPSNKVTEKGKYVELRCDPISGHTALYWYRQSLGQGPEFLIYFQGTGAADDSGLPNDRFFAVRPEGSVSTLKIQRTERGDSAVYLCASRLGLASDTQYFGPGTRLTVL.

This clone was recorded at least ten times. The chain carries TRBV11-2 and TRBJ2-7, with 11 bases fitting TRBD2. The CDR3 has 15 amino acids. Germline values: CDR1 SGHAT, CDR2 FQNNGV. Losses at the gene ends were 3 bases for V and 2 bases for J; bases not matched to a gene: 3. The DNA for the CDR3 is TGTGCCAGCAGCTTCGGGACTAGCGGTACCTACGAGCAGTACTTC. This encodes CASSFGTSGTYEQYF.

This clone was seen at least ten times. The rearrangement joins TRBV7-2 to TRBJ1-1; a possible D gene is TRBD1 (6 bases). The V end lost 1 base, the J end lost 3 bases, and 9 bases lay between the germline ends. The CDR3 has 14 residues. Germline V gene data show CDR1 as SGHTA and CDR2 as FQGNSA. The CDR3 protein is CASSLGGGDTEAFF. In DNA, the CDR3 is TGTGCCAGCAGCTTAGGCGGGGGCGACACTGAAGCTTTCTTT.

This clone was detected many times. The rearrangement joins TRBV6-4 to TRBJ1-5; a weak D match, TRBD1 (6 bases). CDR1 is MRHNA, CDR2 SNTAGT, per germline. CDR3 length: 17 amino acids. With 7 bases removed from V and 1 base from J, the gap between germline ends came to 20 bases. CDR3 amino acids: CASKSGAGAESNQPQHF. The CDR3, as DNA: TGTGCCAGCAAAAGTGGGGCGGGGGCGGAAAGCAATCAGCCCCAGCATTTT.

This clone was detected ten times or more. The chain recombines TRBV27 with TRBJ2-1, with D tentatively TRBD2 (5 bases). The germline V and J ends were trimmed by 8 bases and 3 bases, with 11 bases remaining between them. There are 13 residues in the CDR3. The germline V gene encodes CDR1 MNHEY and CDR2 SMNVEV (reference sequence). CDR3 DNA sequence: TGTGCCAGCGGCTCGGGGAACTACAATGAGCAGTTCTTC. This translates into CASGSGNYNEQFF.

This clone was observed many times. The CDR3, as DNA: TGCGCCAGCAGCTTTTCGGGGGAGCAGTACTTC. As protein: CASSFSGEQYF. The V gene is TRBV5-1, the J gene TRBJ2-7, with TRBD2 as a possible D gene (5 bases). Deletions cut 2 bases from V and 7 bases from J, with 7 bases between. Germline V gene sequence: CDR1 SGHRS, CDR2 YFSETQ. This CDR3 spans 11 amino acids.

Many counts were recorded for this clone. This chain joins TRBV28 and TRBJ2-1; D unclear. The CDR3 is 11 amino acids. Trimming took off 9 bases at V and 4 bases at J, with 7 bases between the two ends. Germline CDR1 and CDR2: MDHEN and SYDVKM. The CDR3: CASSPYNEQFF. Written as DNA, the CDR3 is TGTGCCAGTTCCCCTTACAATGAGCAGTTCTTC.

In this sample, this clone turned up many times. V is TRBV9 and J is TRBJ1-1; 9 bases are a match to TRBD1. Trimming at V came to 0 bases and at J to 4 bases, leaving 13 bases not matched to a gene. The CDR3 length is 18 residues. The germline CDR1 and CDR2 sequences are SGDLS and YYNGEE. This chain's CDR3 is CASSVAKGETGGGTEAFF. CDR3 coding DNA: TGTGCCAGCAGCGTAGCTAAGGGGGAGACAGGGGGAGGCACTGAAGCTTTCTTT.

This chain uses TRBV11-2 with TRBJ2-7, with 7 bases lining up with TRBD1. V lost 5 bases, J lost 2 bases, and 9 bases stayed unmatched. The CDR3 totals 15 residues. The germline CDR1 and CDR2 sequences are SGHAT and FQNNGV. This CDR3 is CASSRFRDSPYEQYF. DNA of the CDR3: TGTGCCAGCAGCAGATTCCGGGACAGCCCCTACGAGCAGTACTTC.

This clone was observed a few times. Written as DNA, the CDR3 is TGTGCCTGGAAAGGGGCCAGCAACACTGAAGCTTTCTTT. Amino acids: CAWKGASNTEAFF. The V and J genes are TRBV30 and TRBJ1-1; perhaps TRBD1 as D (5 bases). The germline V and J ends were trimmed by 4 bases and 2 bases, with 11 bases remaining between them. CDR1 is GTSNPN and CDR2 is SVGIG in the germline V gene (reference sequence). The CDR3 totals 13 residues. Full variable domain (rest looked up from reference TRBV30 and TRBJ1-1): SQTIHQWPATLVQPVGSPLSLECTVEGTSNPNLYWYRQAAGRGLQLLFYSVGIGQISSEVPQNLSASRPQDRQFILSSKKLLLSDSGFYLCAWKGASNTEAFFGQGTRLTVV.

This clone was seen repeatedly, ten times or more. CDR3 amino acids: CASSPLDSQMNTEAFF. Here the CDR3 DNA reads TGTGCCAGCAGCCCCCTCGATTCGCAGATGAACACTGAAGCTTTCTTT. The chain carries TRBV7-6 and TRBJ1-1; D remains ambiguous. V shed 5 bases and J shed 0 bases, with 16 bases lying between them. The CDR3 has 16 amino acids. Germline V gene data show CDR1 as SGHVS and CDR2 as FNYEAQ.